The 5 T cell receptor beta chains reported below all come from one sample, sequenced in a study of T-cell memory formation after mild COVID-19 (dated by TCRdb to the early 2020s). The receptor library was made with 5' RACE. Sequencing used an Illumina NovaSeq 6000. TCRdb reprocessing: public reads trimmed at Q25 with fastp, clones called with MiXCR, in-frame beta chains kept. Entries are consolidated by CDR3 protein sequence, retaining the most common genes and DNA. The sample records 470,000 or so distinct CDR3 sequences, around 27% of which are singletons. Roughly an eighth of the sample comes from the top ten. Sequences were obtained from PBMCs or a T cell subset sorted from them (not recorded which). These receptors all stem from an adult woman who had mild COVID-19 (a few samples of this study predate the infection). The sample titles of this study are shuffled in the database, so cell type and time point are left out; the donor was told from shared clones.

The chain uses TRBV6-2 or TRBV6-3 and TRBJ2-7; D is unclear. V was cut by 6 bases and J by 1 base, with 10 bases left in between. Germline V gene lookup returns CDR1 MNHEY and CDR2 SVGEGT. The CDR3 covers 13 residues. The DNA for the CDR3 is TGTGCCAGCAGCCCCGACAAGTCCTACGAGCAGTACTTC. Protein sequence: CASSPDKSYEQYF.

This clonotype was observed a few times. V usage is TRBV27 and J usage is TRBJ2-1; D is undetermined. V was cut by 3 bases and J by 8 bases, with 5 bases left in between. CDR3 size: 11 residues. Germline V gene lookup returns CDR1 MNHEY and CDR2 SMNVEV (reference sequence). The CDR3 DNA follows: TGTGCCAGCAGTTTTGGCTATGAGCAGTTCTTC. Translation: CASSFGYEQFF.

This rearrangement joins TRBV4-1 to TRBJ2-2; tentatively, D is TRBD1 (6 bases). Germline V CDR1 and CDR2: MGHRA, YSYEKL. The length of the CDR3 is 15 residues. Trimming took 1 base from V and 4 from J, leaving 10 bases between them. In nucleotides, the CDR3 is TGCGCCAGCAGCCAAGCACAGGGATCCACCGGGGAGCTGTTTTTT. Amino acid sequence: CASSQAQGSTGELFF.

Notes on this clonotype: The junction and the germline gene differ at one end; a read error may be behind it. The gene calls are TRBV5-1 and TRBJ1-3; D ambiguous. Germline CDR1 and CDR2: SGHRS and YFSETQ. The CDR3 is made up of 19 amino acids. The CDR3 protein is CASSLAAGINRLSGNTIYF. In nucleotides, the CDR3 is TGCGCCAGCAGCTTGGCGGCGGGGATCAACCGGCTCTCTGGAAACACAATATATTTT.

The count of this clonotype is one. The CDR3 DNA is TGCGCCAGCAGCATGTTTGTGGCAGCTATCACCGGGGAGCTGTTTTTT. This encodes CASSMFVAAITGELFF. The rearrangement links TRBV5-1 to TRBJ2-2; D remains unclear. CDR3 size: 16 residues. Trimming removed 4 bases at V and 4 bases at J, with 17 bases between. The germline V gene encodes CDR1 SGHRS and CDR2 YFSETQ.